The 7 T cell receptor beta chains presented below share a single source sample, sequenced in a study of T cell responses to AZD1222 COVID-19 vaccine. Sequencing used immunoSEQ multiplex PCR; TCRdb keeps in-frame clones, though not all of them. The table records 120,000 or so clones, approximately 89% of them present only once. This material consisted of peripheral blood, taken on day 0 of AZD1222 vaccination. All receptors derive from an adult in good health.

The rearrangement links TRBV5-1 to TRBJ2-1; 11 bases fit TRBD2. After removal of 4 bases from V and 4 bases from J, the junction contained 4 bases not matched to a gene. Germline-derived CDR1 and CDR2 are SGHRS and YFSETQ. The length of the CDR3 is 15 residues. CDR3 in amino acids: CASSASGGLYNEQFF. As DNA, the CDR3 is TGCGCCAGCAGCGCTAGCGGGGGGCTTTACAATGAGCAGTTCTTC.

The chain combines TRBV6-6 with TRBJ1-6; D unresolved. V shed 5 bases and J shed 0 bases, with 11 bases lying between them. Germline loops: CDR1 MNHNY, CDR2 SVGAGI (reference sequence). This CDR3 spans 16 amino acids. CDR3 bases: TGTGCCAGCAGTCGGGAGTTGAGCTCCTATAATTCACCCCTCCACTTT. The encoded protein is CASSRELSSYNSPLHF.

The V gene is TRBV18, the J gene TRBJ1-5; 7 bases fit TRBD1. The CDR3 is 15 residues long. V lost 4 bases, J lost 2 bases, and 5 bases stayed unmatched. Germline values: CDR1 KGHSH, CDR2 LQKENI. CDR3 sequence: CASSQFGTGNQPQHF. The CDR3 DNA is TGTGCCAGCTCACAATTCGGGACAGGCAATCAGCCCCAGCATTTT.

The rearrangement joins TRBV18 to TRBJ2-2, with no clear D. Trimming removed 0 bases from V and 2 bases from J, with 13 bases in between. Germline V gene data show CDR1 as KGHSH and CDR2 as LQKENI. The CDR3 runs to 17 residues. CDR3 sequence (DNA): TGTGCCAGCTCACCACCGGGCTTGGGCCTTAACACCGGGGAGCTGTTTTTT. Translated, it gives CASSPPGLGLNTGELFF. The full variable domain, in which reference TRBV18 and TRBJ2-2 provide the parts outside the CDR3, is NAGVMQNPRHLVRRRGQEARLRCSPMKGHSHVYWYRQLPEEGLKFMVYLQKENIIDESGMPKERFSAEFPKEGPSILRIQQVVRGDSAAYFCASSPPGLGLNTGELFFGEGSRLTVL.

This clone was seen only once. The gene calls are TRBV7-8 and TRBJ1-1, with 8 bases aligning to TRBD1. This CDR3 is built from 14 residues. CDR1 is SGHVS and CDR2 is FQNEAQ in the germline V gene. The V gene end was trimmed by 2 bases and the J gene end by 5 bases; junction bases not matched to a gene: 4. CDR3 sequence reads: CASSLKQGGTEAFF. CDR3 sequence (DNA): TGTGCCAGCAGCTTAAAACAGGGGGGTACTGAAGCTTTCTTT.

The chain combines TRBV6-2 or TRBV6-3 with TRBJ2-5, with 8 bases matching TRBD2. The germline V gene encodes CDR1 MNHEY and CDR2 SVGEGT. V dropped 2 bases and J dropped 3; count of bases not matched to a gene: 8. The CDR3 is 16 amino acids. The CDR3 loop reads CASSYGGAGEEETQYF. CDR3 bases: TGTGCCAGCAGTTACGGTGGAGCGGGAGAGGAAGAGACCCAGTACTTC.

This chain links TRBV14 with TRBJ2-1; possible D gene TRBD1, 6 bases. The ends were cut back, 2 bases at V and 11 bases at J, with 13 bases in the middle. This CDR3 is built from 13 residues. Germline V gene data show CDR1 as SGHDN and CDR2 as FVKESK. CDR3: CASSQLLQGQQFF. CDR3 DNA sequence: TGTGCCAGCAGCCAACTTCTACAGGGACAGCAGTTCTTC.